The rows below give T cell receptor beta chains drawn from one sample of a study of OX40 agonist ivuxolimab in advanced cancers. Assay: immunoSEQ multiplex PCR; the TCRdb copy retains only in-frame clones and omits some. The table records roughly 80,000 clones, over 70% of them present only once. Sequencing was performed on CD4+ or CD8+ T cells sorted from blood, taken in a trial of the OX40 agonist ivuxolimab. These receptors all stem from an adult with an advanced solid tumor such as melanoma, head and neck, liver or kidney cancer. The CDR3 runs from the conserved cysteine through the conserved F or W. The order of the fields is V gene, D gene, clone size, J gene, CDR3 DNA, CDR3 protein. A D gene is named only where the DNA matches it firmly. Rows may omit the clone size; those that give it use once, few, many or a size class.

V gene: TRBV5-6
D gene: NA
clone size: few
J gene: TRBJ1-5
CDR3 DNA: TGTGCCAGCAGCTTATTGGGGGACAATCAGCCCCAGCATTTT
CDR3 protein: CASSLLGDNQPQHF

V gene: TRBV18
D gene: NA
clone size: NA
J gene: TRBJ1-2
CDR3 DNA: TGTGCCAGCTCACCGACCTGGAGGGGAGAAGGCTACACCTTC
CDR3 protein: CASSPTWRGEGYTF

V gene: TRBV6-5
D gene: NA
clone size: NA
J gene: TRBJ2-5
CDR3 DNA: TGTGCCAGCAGTTACTCGACTAGACCCCTGGGAGAGACCCAGTACTTC
CDR3 protein: CASSYSTRPLGETQYF

V gene: TRBV5-1
D gene: NA
clone size: NA
J gene: TRBJ1-6
CDR3 DNA: TGCGCCAGCAGCACGGGAGGCAGTTCACCCCTCCACTTT
CDR3 protein: CASSTGGSSPLHF

V gene: TRBV9
D gene: TRBD1
clone size: NA
J gene: TRBJ2-5
CDR3 DNA: TGTGCCAGCAGCGTTGGACAGGGGGCAGAGACCCAGTACTTC
CDR3 protein: CASSVGQGAETQYF

V gene: TRBV5-1
D gene: TRBD1
clone size: NA
J gene: TRBJ2-1
CDR3 DNA: TGCGCCAGCAGCGCGACAGGGGGGTCTACCAATGAGCAGTTCTTC
CDR3 protein: CASSATGGSTNEQFF

V gene: TRBV7-2
D gene: NA
clone size: NA
J gene: TRBJ2-1
CDR3 DNA: TGTGCCAGCAGCCCCTCAGCGGACCTTTACAATGAGCAGTTCTTC
CDR3 protein: CASSPSADLYNEQFF

V gene: TRBV7-3
D gene: NA
clone size: NA
J gene: TRBJ2-6
CDR3 DNA: TGTGCCAGCAGCTTAGGAGGGTCTGGGGCCAACGTCCTGACTTTC
CDR3 protein: CASSLGGSGANVLTF

V gene: TRBV2
D gene: NA
clone size: NA
J gene: TRBJ1-1
CDR3 DNA: TGTGCCAGCAGTGAAGCGGGACCGAACACTGAAGCTTTCTTT
CDR3 protein: CASSEAGPNTEAFF

V gene: TRBV12-5
D gene: TRBD1
clone size: NA
J gene: TRBJ2-2
CDR3 DNA: TGTGCTAGTGGATCCGGGACAGGGGGCATCGGGGAGCTGTTTTTT
CDR3 protein: CASGSGTGGIGELFF

V gene: TRBV21-1
D gene: NA
clone size: NA
J gene: TRBJ2-1
CDR3 DNA: TGTGCCAGCAGCTCACCCCTCCTGGGCCGGGACTCCTACAATGAGCAGTTCTTC
CDR3 protein: CASSSPLLGRDSYNEQFF

V gene: TRBV2
D gene: TRBD1
clone size: NA
J gene: TRBJ1-1
CDR3 DNA: TGTGCCAGCAGTGGACAGGGTCCGAACACTGAAGCTTTCTTT
CDR3 protein: CASSGQGPNTEAFF

V gene: TRBV11-2
D gene: NA
clone size: NA
J gene: TRBJ1-4
CDR3 DNA: TGTGCCAGCAGCTCGGAGCCGGAGAATGAAAAACTGTTTTTT
CDR3 protein: CASSSEPENEKLFF

V gene: TRBV7-2
D gene: NA
clone size: NA
J gene: TRBJ1-6
CDR3 DNA: TGTGCCAGCAGCACCCGGGACCAACAGAATTCACCCCTCCACTTT
CDR3 protein: CASSTRDQQNSPLHF

V gene: TRBV6-1
D gene: NA
clone size: NA
J gene: TRBJ1-1
CDR3 DNA: TGTGCCAGCAGTGTCAACCAGGAGTACACTGAAGCTTTCTTT
CDR3 protein: CASSVNQEYTEAFF

V gene: TRBV29-1
D gene: NA
clone size: NA
J gene: TRBJ2-7
CDR3 DNA: TGCAGCGTTGAAGTTTCCGGGGGCGGCGAGCAGTACTTC
CDR3 protein: CSVEVSGGGEQYF

V gene: TRBV7-2
D gene: TRBD2
clone size: NA
J gene: TRBJ2-7
CDR3 DNA: TGTGCCAGCAGCCCTCGGGCTAGCGGGACCTCCTACGAGCAGTACTTC
CDR3 protein: CASSPRASGTSYEQYF

V gene: TRBV25-1
D gene: TRBD1
clone size: NA
J gene: TRBJ2-5
CDR3 DNA: TGTGCCAGCAGTGGCCAGACAGGGGGCGGCCAAGAGACCCAGTACTTC
CDR3 protein: CASSGQTGGGQETQYF

V gene: TRBV27
D gene: TRBD2
clone size: NA
J gene: TRBJ2-5
CDR3 DNA: TGTGCCAGCAGTCCCCCGGGACTAGCGGGGGGGCACAAGACCCAGTACTTC
CDR3 protein: CASSPPGLAGGHKTQYF

V gene: TRBV4-3
D gene: TRBD1
clone size: NA
J gene: TRBJ1-2
CDR3 DNA: TGCGCCAGCAGCCTAGAGACAGGGGGATATGGCTACACCTTC
CDR3 protein: CASSLETGGYGYTF

V gene: TRBV28
D gene: NA
clone size: NA
J gene: TRBJ1-1
CDR3 DNA: TGTGCCAGCAGTTTTGGGACAAATGGTTACGCTTTCTTT
CDR3 protein: CASSFGTNGYAFF

V gene: TRBV7-2
D gene: NA
clone size: NA
J gene: TRBJ2-3
CDR3 DNA: TGTGCCTCCAGCACGGGGCCTAGCACAGATACGCAGTATTTT
CDR3 protein: CASSTGPSTDTQYF

V gene: TRBV30
D gene: NA
clone size: NA
J gene: TRBJ1-5
CDR3 DNA: TGTGCCTGGAGTGTAGGGTCATATAGCAATCAGCCCCAGCATTTT
CDR3 protein: CAWSVGSYSNQPQHF

V gene: TRBV19
D gene: NA
clone size: NA
J gene: TRBJ1-4
CDR3 DNA: TGTGCCAGTAGTATAGCCACAGGCGGGAATGAAAAACTGTTTTTT
CDR3 protein: CASSIATGGNEKLFF

V gene: TRBV5-1
D gene: TRBD1
clone size: NA
J gene: TRBJ1-4
CDR3 DNA: TGCGCCAGCGGACCAACAGGGGGCGATGAAAAACTGTTTTTT
CDR3 protein: CASGPTGGDEKLFF

V gene: TRBV7-7
D gene: TRBD1
clone size: few
J gene: TRBJ2-5
CDR3 DNA: TGTGCTAGCAGCAGACAGGGGGGGGAAGAGACCCAGTACTTC
CDR3 protein: CASSRQGGEETQYF

V gene: TRBV27
D gene: NA
clone size: NA
J gene: TRBJ1-5
CDR3 DNA: TGTGCCAGCAGTCTATCAAATAGCAATCAGCCCCAGCATTTT
CDR3 protein: CASSLSNSNQPQHF

V gene: TRBV14
D gene: NA
clone size: NA
J gene: TRBJ2-3
CDR3 DNA: TGTGCCAGCAGCCCCGGGAGCACAGATACGCAGTATTTT
CDR3 protein: CASSPGSTDTQYF

V gene: TRBV5-1
D gene: TRBD2
clone size: NA
J gene: TRBJ2-7
CDR3 DNA: TGCGCCAGCAGCCCCGGGACTAGCGGGAACGAGCAGTACTTC
CDR3 protein: CASSPGTSGNEQYF

V gene: TRBV7-3
D gene: TRBD2
clone size: NA
J gene: TRBJ2-1
CDR3 DNA: TGTGCCAGCAGCCGGACTAGCGGGAGCGATGAGCAGTTCTTC
CDR3 protein: CASSRTSGSDEQFF

V gene: TRBV27
D gene: TRBD2
clone size: NA
J gene: TRBJ2-1
CDR3 DNA: TGTGCCAGCAGTTTATCGGGGTTAGCGGGAGCTGGGCAGTTCTTC
CDR3 protein: CASSLSGLAGAGQFF

V gene: TRBV5-1
D gene: NA
clone size: NA
J gene: TRBJ1-1
CDR3 DNA: TGCGCCAGCAGCTTGGTCGTGGGAGTGGACACTGAAGCTTTCTTT
CDR3 protein: CASSLVVGVDTEAFF

V gene: TRBV6-5
D gene: NA
clone size: NA
J gene: TRBJ2-2
CDR3 DNA: TGTGCCAGCAGTTACGATATGGGGGGAGGCACCGGGGAGCTGTTTTTT
CDR3 protein: CASSYDMGGGTGELFF

V gene: TRBV7-9
D gene: NA
clone size: NA
J gene: TRBJ2-1
CDR3 DNA: TGTGCCAGCAGCTTAGCCGGAGGTGATGAGCAGTTCTTC
CDR3 protein: CASSLAGGDEQFF

V gene: TRBV28
D gene: NA
clone size: NA
J gene: TRBJ1-2
CDR3 DNA: TGTGCCAGCAGTTTAGTCATCACCTACTATGGCTACACCTTC
CDR3 protein: CASSLVITYYGYTF

V gene: TRBV18
D gene: NA
clone size: NA
J gene: TRBJ1-6
CDR3 DNA: TGTGCCAGCTCACCCAATAAGGATAATTCACCCCTCCACTTT
CDR3 protein: CASSPNKDNSPLHF

V gene: TRBV5-4
D gene: TRBD1
clone size: few
J gene: TRBJ2-6
CDR3 DNA: TGTGCCAGCAGCTTCGGACAGGGGAACTCTGGGGCCAACGTCCTGACTTTC
CDR3 protein: CASSFGQGNSGANVLTF

V gene: TRBV29-1
D gene: TRBD1
clone size: NA
J gene: TRBJ2-4
CDR3 DNA: TGCAGCGTTGAGGGACAGGGGATAGACATTCAGTACTTC
CDR3 protein: CSVEGQGIDIQYF

V gene: TRBV15
D gene: NA
clone size: once
J gene: TRBJ1-2
CDR3 DNA: TGTGCCACCAGCAGAGATCTGGGGGCGAGAGGCTACACCTTC
CDR3 protein: CATSRDLGARGYTF

V gene: TRBV7-9
D gene: NA
clone size: NA
J gene: TRBJ1-4
CDR3 DNA: TGTGCCAGCAGCCCTTCGTACTCCGCCCGGGCAAAACTGTTTTTT
CDR3 protein: CASSPSYSARAKLFF

V gene: TRBV5-4
D gene: TRBD1
clone size: NA
J gene: TRBJ1-2
CDR3 DNA: TGTGCCAGCAGCTTGGGGGACAGGGGGAGCCTTGGCTACACCTTC
CDR3 protein: CASSLGDRGSLGYTF